This TCR beta chain was recovered during a study of blood T cell repertoires in COVID-19. The CDR3 consists of 15 residues. The V end lost 4 bases, the J end lost 4 bases, and 14 bases lay between the germline ends. Germline lookup yields CDR1 MGHRA and CDR2 YSYEKL. Clones were read by immunoSEQ multiplex PCR, and TCRdb kept only the in-frame ones, dropping some. The repertoire has about 300,000 clones, over 75% of them found once; the top ten carry over 9.5%. This clonotype was obtained from a young woman who had recovered from COVID-19. Input material: PBMCs or T cells enriched from blood (not recorded which). V and J are TRBV4-1 and TRBJ1-5; D is unresolved. The DNA of the CDR3 is TGCGCCAGCAGCCCCCTAATGGGAGGGAATCAGCCCCAGCATTTT. Its protein product is CASSPLMGGNQPQHF.